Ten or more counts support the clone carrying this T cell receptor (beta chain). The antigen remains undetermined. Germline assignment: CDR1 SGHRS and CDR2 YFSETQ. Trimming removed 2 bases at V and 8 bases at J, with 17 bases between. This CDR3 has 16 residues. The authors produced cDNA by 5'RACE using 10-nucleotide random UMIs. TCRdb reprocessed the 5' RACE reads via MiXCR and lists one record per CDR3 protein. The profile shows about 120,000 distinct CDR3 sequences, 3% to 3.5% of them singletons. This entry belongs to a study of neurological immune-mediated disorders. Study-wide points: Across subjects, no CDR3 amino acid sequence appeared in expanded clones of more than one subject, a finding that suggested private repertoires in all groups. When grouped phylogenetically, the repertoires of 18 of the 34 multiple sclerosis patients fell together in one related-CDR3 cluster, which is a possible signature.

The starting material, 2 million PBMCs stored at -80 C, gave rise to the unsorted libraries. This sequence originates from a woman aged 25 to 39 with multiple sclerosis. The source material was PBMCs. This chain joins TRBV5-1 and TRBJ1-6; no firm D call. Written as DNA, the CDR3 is TGCGCCAGCAGCTTATCACTAGGGCCCCTGGATTCACCCCTCCACTTT. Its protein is CASSLSLGPLDSPLHF.